This T cell receptor beta chain was sequenced during a study of cytomegalovirus exposure and HLA in healthy donors. The overall study: According to later analysis, the same platform produced the approximately 120 validation and several hundred first-cohort repertoires. Whole-study findings and limits: In vitro confirmation showed three CMV-associated chains to be CMV antigen specific. It was reportedly the case that the classifier diagnosed cytomegalovirus status with high specificity and sensitivity.

Germline V gene data show CDR1 as SEHNR and CDR2 as FQNEAQ (reference sequence). The CDR3 is made up of 16 amino acids. J was trimmed by 3 bases and V by 3 bases; bases with no gene match: 10. Of note for this clone: The antigen is unknown.

The assay was immunoSEQ multiplex PCR, and TCRdb's table has in-frame clones only and misses some. The table has 90,000 to 150,000 clones, around 89% seen once; the top ten hold nearly 6.5%. The specimen sequenced was PBMCs. The clonotype originates from a woman aged 18-35 years in good health and CMV-seropositive. This chain uses TRBV7-9 with TRBJ1-2; 7 bases agree with TRBD1. CDR3 DNA sequence: TGTGCCAGCAGCTTGCCCCGGGACAGCGTGTACTATGGCTACACCTTC. It codes for CASSLPRDSVYYGYTF.